This TCR beta chain originates from a study of blood T cell repertoires in COVID-19. Study as a whole: T cells, B-cell-depleted T cells, or PBMCs provided the cDNA or gDNA that served as material.

In the authors' workflow: The assay estimated nucleated cells by amplifying reference gene primers. Using immunoSEQ multiplex PCR, the repertoire was profiled, and TCRdb retains in-frame clones only, with some absent. V and J calls and clone size are those listed in that table; D and trimming were worked out from the DNA. Of more than 95,000 clones in the sample, around nine tenths were seen once. Input material: peripheral blood. This TCR derives from a woman older than 75 in a cohort sampled during active COVID-19.

CDR3 DNA: TGTGCCAGCAGCTTGGTAGGGGCCAGGGCCAACTATGGCTACACCTTC. This translates into CASSLVGARANYGYTF. V and J are TRBV5-4 and TRBJ1-2, with D maybe TRBD1 (5 bases). Trimming stripped 0 bases from V and 2 bases from J, with 14 bases between. Germline V gene sequence: CDR1 SGHNT, CDR2 YYREEE (reference sequence). This CDR3 region has 16 residues.